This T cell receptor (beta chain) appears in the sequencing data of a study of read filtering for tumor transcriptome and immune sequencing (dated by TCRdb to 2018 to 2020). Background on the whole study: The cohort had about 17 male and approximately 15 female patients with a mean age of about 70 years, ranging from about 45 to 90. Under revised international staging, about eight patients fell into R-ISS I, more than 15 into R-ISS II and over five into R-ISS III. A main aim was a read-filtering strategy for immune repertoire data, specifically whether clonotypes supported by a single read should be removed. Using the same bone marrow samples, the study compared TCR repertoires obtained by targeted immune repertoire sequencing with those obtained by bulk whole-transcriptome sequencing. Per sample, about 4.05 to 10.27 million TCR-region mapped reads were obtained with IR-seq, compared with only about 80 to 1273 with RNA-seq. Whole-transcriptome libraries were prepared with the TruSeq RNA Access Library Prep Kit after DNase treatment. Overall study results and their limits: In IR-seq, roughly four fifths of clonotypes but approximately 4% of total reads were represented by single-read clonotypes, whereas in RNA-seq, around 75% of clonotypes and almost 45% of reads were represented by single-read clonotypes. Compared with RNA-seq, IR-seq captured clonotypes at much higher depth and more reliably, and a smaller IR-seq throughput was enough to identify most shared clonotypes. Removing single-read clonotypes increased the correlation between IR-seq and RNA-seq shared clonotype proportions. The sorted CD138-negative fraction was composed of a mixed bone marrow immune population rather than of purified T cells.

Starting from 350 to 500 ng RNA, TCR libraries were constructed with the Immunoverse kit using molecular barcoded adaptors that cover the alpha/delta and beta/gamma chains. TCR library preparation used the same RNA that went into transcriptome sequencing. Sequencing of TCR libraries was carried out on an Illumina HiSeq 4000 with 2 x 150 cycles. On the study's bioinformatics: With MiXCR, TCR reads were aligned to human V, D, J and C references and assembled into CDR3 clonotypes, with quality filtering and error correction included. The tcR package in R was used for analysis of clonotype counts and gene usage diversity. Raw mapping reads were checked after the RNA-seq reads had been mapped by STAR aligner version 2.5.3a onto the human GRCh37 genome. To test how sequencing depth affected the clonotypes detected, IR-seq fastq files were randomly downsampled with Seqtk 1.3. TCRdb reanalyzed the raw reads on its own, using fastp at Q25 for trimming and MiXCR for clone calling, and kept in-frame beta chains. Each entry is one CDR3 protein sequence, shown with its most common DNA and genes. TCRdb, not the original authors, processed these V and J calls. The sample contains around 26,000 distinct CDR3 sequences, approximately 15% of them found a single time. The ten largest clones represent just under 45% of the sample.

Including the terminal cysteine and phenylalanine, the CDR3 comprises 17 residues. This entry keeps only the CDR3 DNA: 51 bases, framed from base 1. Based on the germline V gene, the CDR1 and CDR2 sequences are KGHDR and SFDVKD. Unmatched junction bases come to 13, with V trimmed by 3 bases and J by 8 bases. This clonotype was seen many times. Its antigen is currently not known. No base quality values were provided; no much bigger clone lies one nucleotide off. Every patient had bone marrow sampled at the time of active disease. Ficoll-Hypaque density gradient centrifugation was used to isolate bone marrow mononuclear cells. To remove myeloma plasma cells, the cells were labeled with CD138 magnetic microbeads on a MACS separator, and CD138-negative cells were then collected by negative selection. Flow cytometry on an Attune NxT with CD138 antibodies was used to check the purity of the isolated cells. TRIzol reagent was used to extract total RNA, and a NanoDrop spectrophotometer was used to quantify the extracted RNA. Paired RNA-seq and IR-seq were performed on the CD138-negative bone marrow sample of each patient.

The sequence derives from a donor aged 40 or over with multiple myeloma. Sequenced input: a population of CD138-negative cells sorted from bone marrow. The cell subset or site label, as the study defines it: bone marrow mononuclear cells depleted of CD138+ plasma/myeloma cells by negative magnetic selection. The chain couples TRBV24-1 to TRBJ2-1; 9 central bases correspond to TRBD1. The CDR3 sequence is CATSDPSRGTGKYEQFF. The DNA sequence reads TGTGCCACCAGTGATCCCTCAAGGGGGACAGGGAAATATGAGCAGTTCTTC.